This note documents a single TCR beta chain sequence. Its antigen is not yet known. Qualities for individual bases were not recorded, and no much larger clone is one base off. Library preparation was by PCR. TCRdb records Illumina HiSeq 2500 as the sequencer. Molecular barcoding was employed in the preparation of TCR libraries, with unique molecular identifiers being used to normalize TCRbeta repertoire quantification. TCRdb redid the processing of the public reads, applying fastp at Q25 and MiXCR, and retained in-frame beta chains. All rows with the same CDR3 protein become a single entry with the most common DNA and genes. For this sample the table gives about 900,000 distinct CDR3 sequences, of which about 31% were detected only once. About 28% of the sample is taken by the ten largest. These data originate in a study of T-cell reconstitution after alpha-beta-depleted transplantation in children (dated by TCRdb to about 2016). The study in broad terms: Using TCR repertoire profiling, the study quantitatively followed how T-cell immune reconstitution unfolded in children after TCRalphabeta/CD19-depleted allogeneic hematopoietic cell transplantation.

Summary of the overall study and its limitations: The high TCRbeta diversity at day 60 in some patients was ascribed to recipient T cells and intrathymic progenitors that had survived conditioning. Over the following months the frequencies of hyperexpanded clones went down, and after one year T-cell counts and TCRbeta diversity were mostly credited to newly produced T cells. Apparently early alphabetaT-cell count recovery about two months after transplant reportedly relied on only several hundred rapidly expanded clones derived from non-depleted graft cells.

CDR1 and CDR2 are read off the germline V gene as KGHDR and SFDVKD. The germline V end is reduced by 0 bases and the J end by 2 bases; junction bases left unmatched: 4. There are 16 amino acids in the CDR3, from cysteine to phenylalanine inclusive. Just the 48-base CDR3 DNA is kept, in frame starting at base 1. Read against the paper, the sample's treatment or condition label means: allogeneic hematopoietic cell transplantation with graft depleted of TCRalphabeta T cells and CD19 B cells. The children who served as transplant recipients had been given grafts of TCRalphabeta/CD19-depleted allogeneic hematopoietic cells.

The sample here was PBMCs, mostly from graft donor cells, taken 360 days after TCRalphabeta/CD19-depleted stem cell transplant. The chain links TRBV24-1 with TRBJ2-3; 7 bases in between match TRBD2. This TCR was recovered from a boy in the first two years of life who had a stem cell transplant for SCID, so the T cells may come from the graft donor. The CDR3 reads CATSDLPSGYTDTQYF. The nucleotide sequence is given as TGTGCCACCAGTGATTTGCCTAGCGGATACACAGATACGCAGTATTTT.